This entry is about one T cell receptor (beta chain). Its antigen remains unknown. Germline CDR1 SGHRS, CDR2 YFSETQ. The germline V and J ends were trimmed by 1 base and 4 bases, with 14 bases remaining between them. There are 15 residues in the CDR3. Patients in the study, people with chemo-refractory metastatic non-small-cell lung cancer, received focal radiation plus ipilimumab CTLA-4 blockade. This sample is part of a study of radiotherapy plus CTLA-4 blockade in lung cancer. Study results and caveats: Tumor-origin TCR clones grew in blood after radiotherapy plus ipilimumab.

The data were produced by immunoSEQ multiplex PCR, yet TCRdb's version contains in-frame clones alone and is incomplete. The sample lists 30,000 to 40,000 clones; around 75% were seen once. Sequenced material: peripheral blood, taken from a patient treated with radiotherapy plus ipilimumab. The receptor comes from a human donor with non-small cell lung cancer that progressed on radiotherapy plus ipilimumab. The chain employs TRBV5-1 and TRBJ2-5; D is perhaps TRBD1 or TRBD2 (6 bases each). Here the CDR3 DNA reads TGCGCCAGCAGCTTGTATTTAGGGGGAGGAGAGACCCAGTACTTC. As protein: CASSLYLGGGETQYF.